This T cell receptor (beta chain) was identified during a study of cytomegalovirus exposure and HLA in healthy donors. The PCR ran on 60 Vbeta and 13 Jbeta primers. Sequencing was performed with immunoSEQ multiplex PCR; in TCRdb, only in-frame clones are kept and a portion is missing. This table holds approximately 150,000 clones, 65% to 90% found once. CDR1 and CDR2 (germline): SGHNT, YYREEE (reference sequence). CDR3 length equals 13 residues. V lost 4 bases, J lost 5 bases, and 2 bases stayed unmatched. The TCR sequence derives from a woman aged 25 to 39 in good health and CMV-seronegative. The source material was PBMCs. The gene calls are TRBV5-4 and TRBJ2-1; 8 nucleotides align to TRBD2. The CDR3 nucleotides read TGTGCCAGCAGCGGGACTAGGAACAATGAGCAGTTCTTC. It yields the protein CASSGTRNNEQFF.